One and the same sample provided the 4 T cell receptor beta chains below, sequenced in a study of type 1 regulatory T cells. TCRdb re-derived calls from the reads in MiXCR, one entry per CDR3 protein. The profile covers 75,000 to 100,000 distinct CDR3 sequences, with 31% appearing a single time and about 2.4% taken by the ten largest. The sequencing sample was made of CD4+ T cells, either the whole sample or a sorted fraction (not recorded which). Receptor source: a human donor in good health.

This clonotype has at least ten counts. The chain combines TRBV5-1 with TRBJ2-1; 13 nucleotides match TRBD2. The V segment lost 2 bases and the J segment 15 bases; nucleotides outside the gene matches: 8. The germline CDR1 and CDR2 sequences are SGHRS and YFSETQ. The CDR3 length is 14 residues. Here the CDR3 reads CASSLALAGGPPFF. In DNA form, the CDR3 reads TGCGCCAGCAGCTTAGCACTAGCGGGAGGGCCTCCGTTCTTC. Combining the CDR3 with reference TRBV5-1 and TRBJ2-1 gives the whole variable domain KAGVTQTPRYLIKTRGQQVTLSCSPISGHRSVSWYQQTPGQGLQFLFEYFSETQRNKGNFPGRFSGRQFSNSRSEMNVSTLELGDSALYLCASSLALAGGPPFFGPGTRLTVL.

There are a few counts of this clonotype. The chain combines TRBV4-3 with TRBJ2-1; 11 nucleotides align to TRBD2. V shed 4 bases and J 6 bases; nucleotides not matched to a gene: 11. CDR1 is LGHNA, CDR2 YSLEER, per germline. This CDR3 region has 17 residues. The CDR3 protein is CASSPQPLAGGSNEQFF. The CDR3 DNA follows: TGCGCCAGCAGCCCACAACCCCTAGCGGGAGGTTCCAATGAGCAGTTCTTC.

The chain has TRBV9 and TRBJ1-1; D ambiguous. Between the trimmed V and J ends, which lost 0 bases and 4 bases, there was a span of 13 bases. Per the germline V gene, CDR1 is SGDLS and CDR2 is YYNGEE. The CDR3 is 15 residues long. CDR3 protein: CASSVAEVAGTEAFF. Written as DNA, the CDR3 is TGTGCCAGCAGCGTAGCTGAGGTTGCGGGCACTGAAGCTTTCTTT.

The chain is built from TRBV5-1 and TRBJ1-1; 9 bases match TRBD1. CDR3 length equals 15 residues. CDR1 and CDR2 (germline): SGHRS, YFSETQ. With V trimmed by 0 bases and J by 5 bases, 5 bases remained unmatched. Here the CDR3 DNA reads TGCGCCAGCAGCTTGGACGGGGACAGGGCGACTGAAGCTTTCTTT. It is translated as CASSLDGDRATEAFF.